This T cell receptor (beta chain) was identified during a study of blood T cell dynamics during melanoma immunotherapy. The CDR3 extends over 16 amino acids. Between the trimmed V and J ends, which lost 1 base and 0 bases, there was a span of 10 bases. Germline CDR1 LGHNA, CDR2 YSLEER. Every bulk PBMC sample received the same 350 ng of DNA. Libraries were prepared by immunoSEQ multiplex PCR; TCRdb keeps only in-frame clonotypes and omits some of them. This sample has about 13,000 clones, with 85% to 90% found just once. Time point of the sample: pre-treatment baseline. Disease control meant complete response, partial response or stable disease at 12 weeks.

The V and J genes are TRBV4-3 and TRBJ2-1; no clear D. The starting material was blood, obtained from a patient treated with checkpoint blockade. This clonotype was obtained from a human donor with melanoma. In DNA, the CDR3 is TGCGCCAGCAGCCAAGCGCTCCAGAGCTCCTACAATGAGCAGTTCTTC. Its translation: CASSQALQSSYNEQFF.